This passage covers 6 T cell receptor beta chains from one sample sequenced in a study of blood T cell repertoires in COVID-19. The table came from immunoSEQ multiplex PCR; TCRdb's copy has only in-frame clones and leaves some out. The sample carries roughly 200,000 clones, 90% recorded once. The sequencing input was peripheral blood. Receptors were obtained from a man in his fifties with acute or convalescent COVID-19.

CDR3 in amino acids: CASSPDRGVKNIQYF. The CDR3, as DNA: TGTGCCAGCAGCCCCGACAGGGGGGTAAAAAACATTCAGTACTTC. This chain uses TRBV11-1 with TRBJ2-4; 9 bases map to TRBD1. This CDR3 region has 15 residues. With V trimmed by 5 bases and J by 4 bases, 6 bases remained unmatched. Germline CDR1 SGHAT, CDR2 FQDESV (reference sequence).

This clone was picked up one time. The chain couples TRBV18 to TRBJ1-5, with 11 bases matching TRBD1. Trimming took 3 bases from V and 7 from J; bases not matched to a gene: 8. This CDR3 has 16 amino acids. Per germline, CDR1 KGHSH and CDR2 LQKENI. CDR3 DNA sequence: TGTGCCAGCTCACCCCAAGGACAGGGGGCTCAGCAGCCCCAGCATTTT. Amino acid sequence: CASSPQGQGAQQPQHF.

The CDR3 here is CSGHTYHNEQFF. DNA of the CDR3: TGCAGCGGGCACACGTACCACAATGAGCAGTTCTTC. The chain combines TRBV29-1 with TRBJ2-1; D gene unclear. CDR1 and CDR2 (germline): SQVTM, ANQGSEA. The V end lost 7 bases, the J end lost 5 bases, and 12 bases lay between the germline ends. The CDR3 has 12 amino acids.

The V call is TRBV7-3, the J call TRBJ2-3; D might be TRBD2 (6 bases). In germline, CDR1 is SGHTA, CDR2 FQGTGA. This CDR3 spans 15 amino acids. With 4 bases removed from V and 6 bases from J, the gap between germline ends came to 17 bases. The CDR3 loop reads CASSWLATSRDTQYF. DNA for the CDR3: TGTGCCAGCAGCTGGCTAGCGACCTCACGGGATACGCAGTATTTT.

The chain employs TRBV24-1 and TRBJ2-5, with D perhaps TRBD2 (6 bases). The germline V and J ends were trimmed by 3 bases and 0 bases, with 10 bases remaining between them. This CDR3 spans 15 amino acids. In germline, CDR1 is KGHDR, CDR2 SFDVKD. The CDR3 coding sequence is TGTGCCACCAGTGATACGGAGGGGTACCAAGAGACCCAGTACTTC. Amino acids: CATSDTEGYQETQYF.

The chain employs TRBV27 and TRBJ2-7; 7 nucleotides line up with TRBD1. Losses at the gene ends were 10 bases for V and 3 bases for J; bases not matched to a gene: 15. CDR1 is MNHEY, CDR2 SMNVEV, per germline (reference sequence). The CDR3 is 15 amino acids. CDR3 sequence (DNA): TGTGCCACCATGAGGTTACGGCAGGGGGACTACGAGCAGTACTTC. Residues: CATMRLRQGDYEQYF.